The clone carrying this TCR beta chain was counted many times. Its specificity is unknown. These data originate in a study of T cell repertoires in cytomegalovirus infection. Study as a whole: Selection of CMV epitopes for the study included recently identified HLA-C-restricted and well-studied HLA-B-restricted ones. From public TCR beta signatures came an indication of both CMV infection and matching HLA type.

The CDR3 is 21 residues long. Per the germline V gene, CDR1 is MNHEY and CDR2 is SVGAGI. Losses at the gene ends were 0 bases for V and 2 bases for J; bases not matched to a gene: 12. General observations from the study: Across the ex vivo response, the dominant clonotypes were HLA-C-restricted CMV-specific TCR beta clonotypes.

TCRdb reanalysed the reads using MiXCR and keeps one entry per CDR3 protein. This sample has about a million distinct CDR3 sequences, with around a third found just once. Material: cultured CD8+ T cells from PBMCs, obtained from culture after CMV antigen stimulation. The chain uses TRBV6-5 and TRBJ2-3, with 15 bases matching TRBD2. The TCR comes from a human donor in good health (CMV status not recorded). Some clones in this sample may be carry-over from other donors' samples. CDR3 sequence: CASSYSPVLGLAGGPTDTQYF. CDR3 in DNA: TGTGCCAGCAGTTACTCACCCGTACTCGGACTAGCGGGGGGGCCCACAGATACGCAGTATTTT.